One sample yielded the 29 T cell receptor beta chains listed below, sequenced in a study of blood T cell repertoires in COVID-19. Clones were sequenced by immunoSEQ multiplex PCR, and TCRdb holds only the in-frame ones, with some missing. Among approximately 90,000 clones listed, around 90% were seen once. The sequenced sample consisted of peripheral blood. Source of these receptors: a woman between 70 and 85 years old with acute or convalescent COVID-19.

The J gene is TRBJ1-3, the V gene TRBV7-9; D is possibly TRBD1 (6 bases). The CDR3 spans 15 residues. Per the germline V gene, CDR1 is SEHNR and CDR2 is FQNEAQ (reference sequence). V lost 0 bases and J lost 3, with 9 bases in between. The CDR3 DNA reads as TGTGCCAGCAGCTTAGCACAGGGCGTTGGAAACACCATATATTTT. Its translation: CASSLAQGVGNTIYF.

The rearrangement uses TRBV19 and TRBJ1-4; maybe TRBD1 (5 bases). The CDR3 extends over 16 amino acids. The V gene's germline CDR1 is LNHDA and CDR2 SQIVND (reference sequence). With 3 bases removed from V and 0 bases from J, the gap between germline ends came to 11 bases. CDR3 region: CASSIRQRTTNEKLFF. As DNA, the CDR3 is TGTGCCAGTAGTATTCGACAGAGAACAACTAATGAAAAACTGTTTTTT.

J is TRBJ2-5 and V is TRBV5-1, with D perhaps matching TRBD1 (7 bases). The germline V gene encodes CDR1 SGHRS and CDR2 YFSETQ. Trimming pared 4 bases from V and 4 bases from J, leaving 20 bases between. The CDR3 extends over 16 amino acids. DNA for the CDR3: TGCGCCAGCAGCCCGACCAGGGGGGAGTTGGCAGAGACCCAGTACTTC. As protein: CASSPTRGELAETQYF.

V usage is TRBV6-6 and J usage is TRBJ1-2, with 10 bases matching TRBD1. The germline V gene has CDR1 MNHNY and CDR2 SVGAGI (reference sequence). There are 14 residues in the CDR3. J lost 5 bases, V lost 4 bases, and 4 bases had no gene match. CDR3 region: CASSFGGQGYGYTF. The CDR3 nucleotides read TGTGCCAGCAGTTTCGGGGGACAGGGGTATGGCTACACCTTC.

This rearrangement joins TRBV29-1 to TRBJ2-1, with TRBD2 matching 8 bases. V lost 7 bases, J lost 3 bases, and 11 bases stayed unmatched. Germline CDR1 is SQVTM and CDR2 is ANQGSEA. CDR3 length equals 15 residues. CDR3 protein: CSGGVGGASYNEQFF. The CDR3 bases are TGCAGCGGTGGAGTCGGGGGGGCAAGCTACAATGAGCAGTTCTTC.

This clone was detected a few times. This chain links TRBV11-3 with TRBJ2-1; possibly TRBD2 for D (6 bases). Between the trimmed V and J ends, which lost 4 bases and 8 bases, there was a span of 15 bases. Germline V lookup: CDR1 SGHNT, CDR2 YENEEA. This CDR3 region has 14 residues. CDR3 sequence reads: CASSSGLGSYEQFF. Written as DNA, the CDR3 is TGTGCCAGCAGCTCGGGACTGGGGAGCTATGAGCAGTTCTTC.

The chain uses TRBV5-1 and TRBJ2-1, with 12 nucleotides matching TRBD2. Germline CDR1 and CDR2: SGHRS and YFSETQ. The CDR3 spans 16 residues. Trimming at V came to 4 bases and at J to 8 bases, leaving 10 bases not matched to a gene. The CDR3 region is CASSTYLAGGGDEQFF. CDR3 DNA sequence: TGCGCCAGCAGCACATATCTAGCGGGAGGGGGTGATGAGCAGTTCTTC.

The rearrangement joins TRBV28 to TRBJ1-6; tentatively, D is TRBD1 (5 bases). Deletions cut 7 bases from V and 7 bases from J, with 8 bases between. The CDR3 runs to 12 residues. The V gene's germline CDR1 is MDHEN and CDR2 SYDVKM. CDR3 region: CASTSGNSPLHF. CDR3 sequence (DNA): TGTGCCAGCACGTCAGGGAATTCACCCCTCCACTTT.

The chain links TRBV30 to TRBJ1-2, with D possibly TRBD1 on 5 matching bases. V dropped 4 bases and J dropped 2 bases, with 14 bases sitting between them. The CDR3 covers 14 residues. In germline, CDR1 is GTSNPN, CDR2 SVGIG (reference sequence). CDR3 residues: CAWNLQGSNYGYTF. CDR3 nucleotides: TGTGCCTGGAATCTTCAGGGATCGAACTATGGCTACACCTTC.

The chain uses TRBV18 and TRBJ1-5; unclear D gene. The germline V gene has CDR1 KGHSH and CDR2 LQKENI. V was clipped by 3 bases and J by 3 bases, with 9 bases between them. The CDR3 sequence is 14 residues long. CDR3 loop: CASSPQAANQPQHF. CDR3 nucleotides: TGTGCCAGCTCACCCCAAGCTGCCAATCAGCCCCAGCATTTT.

This chain links TRBV9 with TRBJ1-1, with a tentative D call TRBD1 (6 bases). This CDR3 comprises 15 residues. CDR1 and CDR2 from the germline V gene are SGDLS and YYNGEE. Trimming left V 2 bases short and J 3 bases short, with 14 bases between. CDR3 loop: CASSVHRAGDTEAFF. The CDR3 DNA sequence: TGTGCCAGCAGCGTCCACAGGGCGGGGGACACTGAAGCTTTCTTT.

The V gene is TRBV30, the J gene TRBJ2-3, with TRBD2 matching over 11 bases. Germline V gene sequence: CDR1 GTSNPN, CDR2 SVGIG (reference sequence). The V segment lost 1 base and the J segment 0 bases; nucleotides outside the gene matches: 0. This CDR3 comprises 15 residues. The CDR3 DNA sequence: TGTGCCTGGAGTGGGACTAGCGGGAGCACAGATACGCAGTATTTT. Amino acids: CAWSGTSGSTDTQYF.

This CDR3 is CASRYSGGRDEQFF. The CDR3, as DNA: TGTGCCAGTAGGTATAGCGGGGGGAGGGATGAGCAGTTCTTC. J is TRBJ2-1 and V is TRBV19; 10 nucleotides match TRBD2. Per germline, CDR1 LNHDA and CDR2 SQIVND (reference sequence). This CDR3 has 14 residues. With 6 bases clipped from V and 8 bases from J, the junction kept 7 bases outside the gene matches. The whole variable domain, filled in from reference TRBV19 and TRBJ2-1, reads DGGITQSPKYLFRKEGQNVTLSCEQNLNHDAMYWYRQDPGQGLRLIYYSQIVNDFQKGDIAEGYSVSREKKESFPLTVTSAQKNPTAFYLCASRYSGGRDEQFFGPGTRLTVL.

This chain links TRBV6-5 with TRBJ2-1, with 7 bases identical to TRBD1. Germline CDR1 MNHEY, CDR2 SVGAGI. The trim removed 2 bases at V and 3 bases at J, leaving 4 bases unmatched. This CDR3 has 15 amino acids. CDR3 sequence: CASSYGTEIYNEQFF. CDR3 in DNA: TGTGCCAGCAGTTACGGGACAGAAATCTACAATGAGCAGTTCTTC.

V usage is TRBV6-2 or TRBV6-3 and J usage is TRBJ1-5; 9 nucleotides line up with TRBD1. Germline CDR1 and CDR2: MNHEY and SVGEGT. This CDR3 spans 15 amino acids. With 4 bases clipped from V and 3 bases from J, the junction kept 4 bases outside the gene matches. CDR3: CASSSTGGFNQPQHF. In DNA, the CDR3 is TGTGCCAGCAGTTCCACAGGGGGCTTCAATCAGCCCCAGCATTTT.

This rearrangement joins TRBV30 to TRBJ2-5, with a weak D call TRBD1 (6 bases). CDR3 size: 16 residues. The germline V gene has CDR1 GTSNPN and CDR2 SVGIG (reference sequence). Trimming removed 4 bases at V and 5 bases at J, with 23 bases between. The CDR3 sequence is CAWKSEQGTQRETQYF. The DNA of the CDR3 is TGTGCCTGGAAAAGCGAACAGGGCACCCAGCGGGAGACCCAGTACTTC. Drawing the rest from reference TRBV30 and TRBJ2-5, the complete variable domain is SQTIHQWPATLVQPVGSPLSLECTVEGTSNPNLYWYRQAAGRGLQLLFYSVGIGQISSEVPQNLSASRPQDRQFILSSKKLLLSDSGFYLCAWKSEQGTQRETQYFGPGTRLLVL.

J is TRBJ1-2 and V is TRBV28; no clear D gene. CDR1 is MDHEN, CDR2 SYDVKM, per germline. CDR3 length: 13 amino acids. The V end was cut by 3 bases, the J end by 8 bases, with 13 bases between. The DNA of the CDR3 is TGTGCCAGCAGTTTCGGTCGTGAGATGGGCTACACCTTC. This sequence encodes CASSFGREMGYTF.

This chain connects TRBV15 to TRBJ2-1, with D perhaps TRBD2 (6 bases). CDR3 length: 17 residues. Germline V gives CDR1 LNHNV, CDR2 YYDKDF (reference sequence). V was shortened by 1 base and J by 4 bases, with 17 bases between the two germline ends. Here the CDR3 DNA reads TGTGCCACCAGCAGAGGATCCGGGGGAACGGGTTACAATGAGCAGTTCTTC. Translated, it gives CATSRGSGGTGYNEQFF.

In its sample, this clone was seen once. V gene TRBV19 combines with J gene TRBJ1-5; TRBD1 aligns across 7 bases. Germline CDR1 reads LNHDA; CDR2 reads SQIVND (reference sequence). The CDR3 sequence is 17 residues long. V gave up 3 bases and J gave up 0 bases; unmatched junction bases: 8. The CDR3 DNA follows: TGTGCCAGTAGTATCCTTACCGGGACAGCTAGCAATCAGCCCCAGCATTTT. It specifies CASSILTGTASNQPQHF.

The chain joins TRBV2 to TRBJ2-3; no clear D. V lost 3 bases and J 6 bases, leaving 13 bases between the germline ends. The CDR3 is 14 amino acids. Germline V lookup: CDR1 SNHLY, CDR2 FYNNEI. CDR3 coding DNA: TGTGCCAGCAGTGATGTGTCTATTCTTGATACGCAGTATTTT. It yields the protein CASSDVSILDTQYF. Full variable domain (rest looked up from reference TRBV2 and TRBJ2-3): EPEVTQTPSHQVTQMGQEVILRCVPISNHLYFYWYRQILGQKVEFLVSFYNNEISEKSEIFDDQFSVERPDGSNFTLKIRSTKLEDSAMYFCASSDVSILDTQYFGPGTRLTVL.

The chain is built from TRBV7-8 and TRBJ2-1; 9 bases map to TRBD2. CDR3 length: 16 residues. In germline, CDR1 is SGHVS, CDR2 FQNEAQ. The V gene end was trimmed by 8 bases and the J gene end by 6 bases; junction bases not matched to a gene: 14. As DNA, the CDR3 is TGTGCCAGCCACCGAGGCCTAGCGGGGAGCATCAATGAGCAGTTCTTC. Translated: CASHRGLAGSINEQFF.

This chain connects TRBV7-9 to TRBJ2-1; 10 bases map to TRBD2. The germline CDR1 and CDR2 sequences are SEHNR and FQNEAQ (reference sequence). J was trimmed by 15 bases and V by 5 bases; bases with no gene match: 4. The CDR3 covers 11 residues. The CDR3 DNA sequence: TGTGCCAGCAGCAGCCGACTAGCGGGGTTCTTC. It codes for CASSSRLAGFF.

This chain connects TRBV5-1 to TRBJ2-3, with 10 bases matching TRBD2. The CDR3 is made up of 14 amino acids. Germline V gene lookup returns CDR1 SGHRS and CDR2 YFSETQ. After removal of 4 bases from V and 4 bases from J, the junction contained 3 bases not matched to a gene. The CDR3 region has the DNA TGCGCCAGCAGCCAGGGACTAGCGTCAGATACGCAGTATTTT. Protein sequence: CASSQGLASDTQYF.

The J gene is TRBJ2-4, the V gene TRBV7-9; unclear D gene. The CDR3 length is 16 residues. CDR1 and CDR2 (germline): SEHNR, FQNEAQ (reference sequence). The V end was cut by 3 bases, the J end by 0 bases, with 12 bases between. CDR3 sequence reads: CASSFGPELAKNIQYF. In DNA form, the CDR3 reads TGTGCCAGCAGCTTTGGGCCGGAACTAGCCAAAAACATTCAGTACTTC. Based on the CDR3 plus reference TRBV7-9 and TRBJ2-4, the full variable domain is DTGVSQNPRHKITKRGQNVTFRCDPISEHNRLYWYRQTLGQGPEFLTYFQNEAQLEKSRLLSDRFSAERPKGSFSTLEIQRTEQGDSAMYLCASSFGPELAKNIQYFGAGTRLSVL.

The chain combines TRBV27 with TRBJ1-5; the match to TRBD1 covers 8 bases. The V gene's germline CDR1 is MNHEY and CDR2 SMNVEV (reference sequence). The length of the CDR3 is 15 residues. The junction had 4 bases not matched to a gene; V was cut back by 1 base and J by 5 bases. This CDR3 is CASSLYGQGYQPQHF. CDR3 bases: TGTGCCAGCAGTTTATACGGACAGGGCTATCAGCCCCAGCATTTT.

The rearrangement links TRBV6-1 to TRBJ1-6; 7 bases line up with TRBD1. The CDR3 has 16 amino acids. Trimming cost V 1 base and J 2 bases; bases outside gene matches: 2. From germline, CDR1 is MNHNS and CDR2 SASEGT. The CDR3 nucleotides are TGTGCCAGCAGTGAAGTACAGGGGACCTATAATTCACCCCTCCACTTT. This translates into CASSEVQGTYNSPLHF.

The rearrangement joins TRBV4-1 to TRBJ2-5; TRBD1 aligns across 8 bases. V trimming: 4 bases; J trimming: 6 bases; junction bases outside the gene matches: 4. The CDR3 contains 13 residues. Per germline, CDR1 MGHRA and CDR2 YSYEKL. For the CDR3, the DNA is TGCGCCAGCAGCCCGAACAGGGGGAAGACCCAGTACTTC. Its protein is CASSPNRGKTQYF.

The V and J genes are TRBV5-1 and TRBJ1-5; 7 bases match TRBD1. V was clipped by 0 bases and J by 7 bases; unmatched bases: 7. The CDR3 is 15 amino acids. Germline V CDR1 and CDR2: SGHRS, YFSETQ. Written as DNA, the CDR3 is TGCGCCAGCAGCTTGGGACAGGGACCAGGGCAGCCCCAGCATTTT. Translated: CASSLGQGPGQPQHF.

The genes are TRBV19 and TRBJ1-5; a possible D gene is TRBD1 (5 bases). V shed 6 bases and J shed 2 bases, with 14 bases lying between them. This CDR3 has 15 amino acids. CDR1 and CDR2 (germline): LNHDA, SQIVND (reference sequence). CDR3 protein: CASSPGGTRNQPQHF. In DNA, the CDR3 is TGTGCCAGTAGCCCCGGAGGGACGCGCAATCAGCCCCAGCATTTT.